These 20 T cell receptor beta chains were sequenced from one sample in a study of cytomegalovirus exposure and HLA in healthy donors. Researchers ran the PCR with 60 Vbeta and 13 Jbeta primers. Using immunoSEQ multiplex PCR, the repertoire was profiled, and TCRdb retains in-frame clones only, with some absent. The sample includes over 120,000 clones, around 85% of them seen just once. Source material: PBMCs. The receptors stem from a woman aged 25 to 39 in good health and CMV-seronegative.

Worth noting for this clone: This sample includes further DNA sequences coding for the same CDR3. The chain joins TRBV9 to TRBJ2-1, with a weak D call TRBD1 (6 bases). Per the germline V gene, CDR1 is SGDLS and CDR2 is YYNGEE. The CDR3 length is 13 residues. V lost 6 bases to trimming and J lost 5 bases, with 12 bases between them. CDR3: CASNRQEDNEQFF. The CDR3, as DNA: TGTGCCAGCAACAGACAGGAGGACAATGAGCAGTTCTTC.

The V gene is TRBV19, the J gene TRBJ2-5; 7 nucleotides agree with TRBD2. J gave up 5 bases and V 5 bases, and 8 bases lay outside the gene matches. The germline V gene has CDR1 LNHDA and CDR2 SQIVND (reference sequence). This CDR3 has 14 residues. DNA for the CDR3: TGTGCCAGTAGTCCTGCGGGGGTGGAGGAGACCCAGTACTTC. The encoded protein is CASSPAGVEETQYF.

The chain couples TRBV30 to TRBJ1-5; 7 bases match TRBD1. The germline CDR1 and CDR2 sequences are GTSNPN and SVGIG (reference sequence). V shed 5 bases, J shed 5 bases, and the junction held 9 bases outside the gene matches. This CDR3 has 14 residues. This CDR3 is CAWSRGQTHQPQHF. In DNA, the CDR3 is TGTGCCTGGTCCCGGGGACAGACCCATCAGCCCCAGCATTTT.

The rearrangement joins TRBV7-3 to TRBJ2-5; no clear D. The germline V gene has CDR1 SGHTA and CDR2 FQGTGA. This CDR3 contains 12 residues. Trimming took off 3 bases at V and 5 bases at J, with 7 bases between the two ends. Written as DNA, the CDR3 is TGTGCCAGCAGCTTGATCGGGGAGACCCAGTACTTC. Protein product: CASSLIGETQYF.

This clone was found a few times. The rearrangement uses TRBV27 and TRBJ1-4; D might be TRBD1 (6 bases). This CDR3 is 13 amino acids long. The germline V gene has CDR1 MNHEY and CDR2 SMNVEV (reference sequence). Between the trimmed V and J ends, which lost 5 bases and 7 bases, there was a span of 11 bases. The CDR3 bases are TGTGCCAGCAGTCCGAGGACAGCTGAAAAACTGTTTTTT. Its protein is CASSPRTAEKLFF.

This CDR3 reads CSVDGSGTGELFF. CDR3 DNA sequence: TGCAGCGTTGACGGGAGTGGGACCGGGGAGCTGTTTTTT. The chain carries TRBV29-1 and TRBJ2-2, with a tentative D call TRBD2 (6 bases). Germline lookup yields CDR1 SQVTM and CDR2 ANQGSEA. V was pared by 3 bases and J by 5 bases, with 10 bases between. The CDR3 loop spans 13 amino acids.

The chain is built from TRBV30 and TRBJ2-3; TRBD2 aligns across 8 bases. The CDR3 length is 15 residues. Germline assignment: CDR1 GTSNPN and CDR2 SVGIG (reference sequence). With V trimmed by 2 bases and J by 0 bases, 4 bases remained unmatched. In DNA form, the CDR3 reads TGTGCCTGGAGTATTAGCGGGACTAGCACAGATACGCAGTATTTT. It yields the protein CAWSISGTSTDTQYF.

The chain links TRBV9 to TRBJ2-3; 7 bases are a match to TRBD2. Germline CDR1 SGDLS, CDR2 YYNGEE. This CDR3 comprises 14 residues. J was trimmed by 3 bases and V by 2 bases; bases with no gene match: 3. CDR3 residues: CASSVSGSTDTQYF. Here the CDR3 DNA reads TGTGCCAGCAGCGTTAGCGGGTCGACAGATACGCAGTATTTT.

The chain is built from TRBV19 and TRBJ1-1, with D possibly being TRBD1 (5 bases). Germline values: CDR1 LNHDA, CDR2 SQIVND (reference sequence). V shed 7 bases and J shed 11 bases, with 26 bases lying between them. This CDR3 comprises 15 residues. CDR3 sequence: CASTPQNQGASHAFF. The CDR3 nucleotides read TGTGCCAGTACCCCTCAAAATCAGGGTGCTTCCCACGCTTTCTTT.

The chain combines TRBV10-3 with TRBJ1-1; 12 bases line up with TRBD1. V gave up 3 bases and J gave up 6 bases; unmatched junction bases: 11. Per germline, CDR1 ENHRY and CDR2 SYGVKD. The CDR3 contains 17 residues. CDR3 in amino acids: CAISDPGTGGMMAEAFF. DNA of the CDR3: TGTGCCATCAGTGACCCCGGGACAGGGGGCATGATGGCTGAAGCTTTCTTT.

In this sample, this clone turned up a few times. This rearrangement joins TRBV28 to TRBJ1-2; 9 positions match TRBD1. V was clipped by 2 bases and J by 8 bases; unmatched bases: 6. Germline values: CDR1 MDHEN, CDR2 SYDVKM. This CDR3 has 14 residues. The CDR3 DNA reads as TGTGCCAGCAGTTTAAAAACAGGGGGCAGGGGCTACACCTTC. Residues: CASSLKTGGRGYTF.

The chain is built from TRBV11-2 and TRBJ2-3; TRBD1 is a possible D gene (6 bases). Germline assignment: CDR1 SGHAT and CDR2 FQNNGV. This CDR3 is 16 amino acids long. V was pared by 4 bases and J by 1 base, with 15 bases between. CDR3: CASSSGQIFGTDTQYF. CDR3 in DNA: TGTGCCAGCAGCTCCGGACAGATCTTCGGCACAGATACGCAGTATTTT.

In DNA, the CDR3 is TGCGCCAGCAGCTTAGCAGGGGGCTCGGAGACCCAGTACTTC. Translated: CASSLAGGSETQYF. The chain carries TRBV5-1 and TRBJ2-5; 8 bases match TRBD1. CDR1 is SGHRS, CDR2 YFSETQ, per germline. V lost 2 bases, J lost 5 bases, and 5 bases stayed unmatched. This CDR3 comprises 14 residues.

This clone has just one count. Germline is not matched at one junction end, which may reflect a read error. The chain combines TRBV11-2 with TRBJ2-7, with a tentative D call TRBD2 (6 bases). CDR1 and CDR2 (germline): SGHAT, FQNNGV. The CDR3 has 14 amino acids. The CDR3 DNA follows: TGTGCCAGCAGTGTACGGGAGACCTCCAACGAGCAGTACTTC. Encoded protein: CASSVRETSNEQYF.

A few counts support this clone. The chain joins TRBV5-6 to TRBJ1-2; 7 bases match TRBD1. Germline CDR1 reads SGHDT; CDR2 reads YYEEEE. The CDR3 length is 13 residues. V dropped 0 bases and J dropped 10; count of bases not matched to a gene: 6. CDR3 residues: CASSLERQGTYTF. In DNA, the CDR3 is TGTGCCAGCAGCTTGGAGCGACAGGGAACCTACACCTTC.

This clone was seen a few times. The J gene is TRBJ1-1, the V gene TRBV4-1; D gene uncertain. Germline loops: CDR1 MGHRA, CDR2 YSYEKL. Deletions cut 1 base from V and 0 bases from J, with 6 bases between. The CDR3 has 14 residues. The CDR3 coding sequence is TGCGCCAGCAGCCAAGGGCAGATGAACACTGAAGCTTTCTTT. Its translation: CASSQGQMNTEAFF.

This rearrangement joins TRBV18 to TRBJ1-2, with D hard to call. The CDR3 has 14 amino acids. With 1 base removed from V and 0 bases from J, the gap between germline ends came to 6 bases. Germline CDR1 and CDR2: KGHSH and LQKENI. Here the CDR3 reads CASSPRQANYGYTF. DNA for the CDR3: TGTGCCAGCTCACCACGGCAGGCTAACTATGGCTACACCTTC. Full variable domain (outside the CDR3, taken from reference TRBV18 and TRBJ1-2): NAGVMQNPRHLVRRRGQEARLRCSPMKGHSHVYWYRQLPEEGLKFMVYLQKENIIDESGMPKERFSAEFPKEGPSILRIQQVVRGDSAAYFCASSPRQANYGYTFGSGTRLTVV.

This clone has just a few counts. The chain has TRBV2 and TRBJ1-5; unclear D gene. CDR1 and CDR2 (germline): SNHLY, FYNNEI. V lost 6 bases and J 1 base, leaving 16 bases between the germline ends. The CDR3 has 16 amino acids. The chain's CDR3 is CASRESTSWSNQPQHF. The CDR3 nucleotides are TGTGCCAGCAGGGAATCGACATCGTGGAGCAATCAGCCCCAGCATTTT. Using reference TRBV2 and TRBJ1-5 for the parts outside the CDR3, the full variable domain is EPEVTQTPSHQVTQMGQEVILRCVPISNHLYFYWYRQILGQKVEFLVSFYNNEISEKSEIFDDQFSVERPDGSNFTLKIRSTKLEDSAMYFCASRESTSWSNQPQHFGDGTRLSIL.

The CDR3 reads CASSQDTGDRGIVTDTQYF. In nucleotides, the CDR3 is TGCGCCAGCAGCCAAGATACGGGGGACAGGGGGATCGTCACAGATACGCAGTATTTT. The V gene is TRBV4-3, the J gene TRBJ2-3, with 11 bases aligning to TRBD1. In germline, CDR1 is LGHNA, CDR2 YSLEER. The CDR3 loop spans 19 amino acids. V shed 0 bases, J shed 2 bases, and the junction held 10 bases outside the gene matches.

This clone was observed at least ten times. This chain uses TRBV7-6 with TRBJ1-3; D remains unclear. The germline V and J ends were trimmed by 5 bases and 0 bases, with 5 bases remaining between them. The CDR3 extends over 13 amino acids. CDR1 is SGHVS, CDR2 FNYEAQ, per germline. The CDR3 sequence is CASSTNSGNTIYF. The CDR3 DNA reads as TGTGCCAGCAGCACAAACTCTGGAAACACCATATATTTT.